This TCR beta chain was sequenced during a study of cytomegalovirus exposure and HLA in healthy donors. Looking at the study overall: Earlier results showed roughly 110 million unique TCR beta sequences derived from some 190 million T cells.

The PCR used 60 Vbeta and 13 Jbeta primers. Here immunoSEQ multiplex PCR was the method, and the copy in TCRdb shows in-frame clones only, minus some. The table lists about 200,000 clones, 75% to 90% of them singletons. Donors sampled were nominally healthy, though unrecorded immune exposures were likely. V lost 5 bases and J 1 base, leaving 12 bases between the germline ends. Germline CDR1 is SGHNT and CDR2 is YYREEE (reference sequence). The CDR3 runs 14 residues. The origin of this receptor is a woman in her forties in good health and CMV-seronegative. Sequenced input: PBMCs. This sequence joins TRBV5-4 and TRBJ1-1, with D possibly matching TRBD1 (5 bases). CDR3 sequence: CASSYGGKNTEAFF. The CDR3 DNA sequence: TGTGCCAGCAGTTACGGGGGGAAGAACACTGAAGCTTTCTTT.